This T cell receptor beta chain appears in the sequencing data of a study of OX40 agonist ivuxolimab in advanced cancers. In terms of the full investigation: Ivuxolimab was a fully human IgG2 agonistic monoclonal antibody targeting the costimulatory receptor OX40 (CD134). Intravenous ivuxolimab was administered to patients every 2 weeks at six dose levels: 0.01, 0.1, 0.3, 1.5, 3 and 10 mg/kg. Of the approximately 54 dose-escalation patients, hepatocellular carcinoma was present in approximately 20, melanoma in around 15, renal cell carcinoma in 9 and head and neck cancer in 9. In the dose-escalation cohort, around four fifths of patients were male, and the mean age was about 55 years, with a range of about 23 to 90. Prior anti-PD-1, anti-PD-L1 or anti-CTLA-4 therapy was permitted, and about two fifths of dose-escalation patients had received checkpoint inhibitors. Partial responses were achieved by three dose-escalation patients, of whom one had hepatocellular carcinoma and two had cutaneous melanoma. Peripheral TCRbeta sequencing was intended to test whether TCR sequence diversity was altered and clonal T-cell expansion was caused by ivuxolimab. The paper describes the monotherapy dose-escalation part (N of about 50 patients) of the phase I trial of ivuxolimab. The investigation overall reported the following: Low levels of normalized T-cell clonal expansion were also seen in some patients who did not respond. Antigen specificity was not determined for the clonally expanded peripheral T cells. In the 0.1-3.0 mg/kg groups, partial responders were among the patients with the lowest normalized peripheral clonal expansion, particularly in CD8+ T cells. On average, CD8+ T cells showed more expanded clones than CD4+ T cells after ivuxolimab. At doses of 0.1 to 3.0 mg/kg, clonal expansion of both CD4+ and CD8+ T cells in blood was seen between baseline and week 6.

To sequence the TCRbeta CDR3 region, genomic DNA was isolated from the sorted cells. TCRbeta CDR3 regions were sequenced using the immunoSEQ Assay. In its TCRdb copy, this immuneACCESS table keeps in-frame sequences only and misses some clones. Where compared with another copy, unresolved V genes explain less than half of these, and the others have no known cause. In this sample the table shows some 60,000 clones, roughly nine tenths of which occur a single time. The ten largest clones capture around 2% of the sample. The trial excluded patients who had a history of autoimmune disease or were on systemic immunosuppression. Peripheral blood for TCR sequencing was drawn from every dose cohort at baseline, at cycle 4 day 1 and at cycle 7 day 1. The samples were taken from a phase I, first-in-human, multicenter, open-label dose-escalation trial of ivuxolimab. The trial enrolled adults with locally advanced or metastatic head and neck squamous cell, hepatocellular, melanoma or renal cell carcinoma. Before TCR sequencing, CD4+ T cells and CD8+ T cells were sorted from peripheral blood as separate populations.

A single count supports this clone. It has no known antigen specificity. Base qualities are missing; no much larger clone stands one base away. CDR1 and CDR2 were assigned from the germline V gene (reference sequence) as LNHNV and YYDKDF. V is pruned by 0 bases and J by 1 base, leaving 5 bases of the junction without a gene match. The CDR3, cysteine through phenylalanine, is 18 amino acids long. The sequence is cut down to CDR3 DNA, 54 bases in frame from base 1. The sequence is built from TRBV15 and TRBJ2-3; TRBD2 matches 12 bases in the middle. The source material was CD4+ or CD8+ T cells sorted from blood, sampled in a trial of the OX40 agonist ivuxolimab. This TCR derives from an adult with an advanced solid tumor such as melanoma, head and neck, liver or kidney cancer. The DNA sequence is given as TGTGCCACCAGCAGAGATGCCCGACTAGCGGGGGGCACAGATACGCAGTATTTT. Its protein reads: CATSRDARLAGGTDTQYF.